The 10 T cell receptor beta chains reported below all come from one sample, sequenced in a study of identical twins. TCRdb called the 5' RACE reads again in MiXCR, with one record for every CDR3 protein. The table includes approximately 700,000 distinct CDR3 sequences, over 15% detected once. The sample was also reused in another study, on T cells expressing NK-cell markers.

Sequenced input: PBMCs. The receptors originated from a woman between 18 and 30 years old in good health.

The chain joins TRBV7-6 to TRBJ2-7; D unresolved. CDR3 length equals 15 residues. V dropped 1 base and J dropped 4 bases, with 14 bases sitting between them. Germline assignment: CDR1 SGHVS and CDR2 FNYEAQ. In DNA, the CDR3 is TGTGCCAGCAGCTTAGGACCCCACCCGAGGTACGAGCAGTACTTC. Protein sequence: CASSLGPHPRYEQYF.

This chain uses TRBV6-2 or TRBV6-3 with TRBJ1-2; possibly TRBD1 for D (5 bases). The CDR3 has 14 amino acids. CDR1 and CDR2 from the germline V gene are MNHEY and SVGEGT. Deletions cut 6 bases from V and 2 bases from J, with 13 bases between. Here the CDR3 DNA reads TGTGCCAGCAGGACGACAGTTCTAAACTATGGCTACACCTTC. Its translation is CASRTTVLNYGYTF.

This clonotype was picked up a small number of times. This chain joins TRBV12-3 or TRBV12-4 and TRBJ2-5; D remains ambiguous. The ends were cut back, 4 bases at V and 4 bases at J, with 10 bases in the middle. This CDR3 is 13 amino acids long. Written as DNA, the CDR3 is TGTGCCAGCAGTTGGAGCCCGGGAGAGACCCAGTACTTC. It yields the protein CASSWSPGETQYF.

In this sample, this clonotype turned up a few times. The rearrangement links TRBV20-1 to TRBJ1-1; 8 bases are shared with TRBD1. V lost 6 bases to trimming and J lost 5 bases; unmatched junction nucleotides: 8. The CDR3 is 13 amino acids. The germline CDR1 and CDR2 sequences are DFQATT and SNEGSKA (reference sequence). As DNA, the CDR3 is TGCAGTGCGCGGACAGGGAGAGAGACTGAAGCTTTCTTT. Protein: CSARTGRETEAFF.

This clonotype was seen at least ten times. The chain is built from TRBV12-3 or TRBV12-4 and TRBJ2-5; TRBD2 matches 7 bases. The CDR3 extends over 12 amino acids. The V segment lost 4 bases and the J segment 5 bases; nucleotides outside the gene matches: 1. CDR3 amino acids: CASSWGGETQYF. The CDR3 DNA sequence: TGTGCCAGCAGTTGGGGGGGGGAGACCCAGTACTTC.

This clonotype was found a few times. The rearrangement uses TRBV25-1 and TRBJ1-1, with TRBD1 as a possible D gene (5 bases). The germline V and J ends were trimmed by 4 bases and 8 bases, with 8 bases remaining between them. The CDR3 length is 11 residues. Germline CDR1 and CDR2: MGHDK and SYGVNS. The CDR3 reads CASSGGWEAFF. CDR3 nucleotides: TGTGCCAGCAGTGGGGGGTGGGAAGCTTTCTTT.

The rearrangement links TRBV14 to TRBJ2-5; 7 nucleotides agree with TRBD1. CDR1 is SGHDN, CDR2 FVKESK, per germline. CDR3 length equals 13 residues. V was pared by 4 bases and J by 6 bases, with 5 bases of the junction left unmatched. CDR3 sequence reads: CASSRGQWQTQYF. The CDR3 bases are TGTGCCAGCAGCCGGGGACAGTGGCAGACCCAGTACTTC.

This chain uses TRBV5-1 with TRBJ2-7, with D possibly being TRBD2 (5 bases). Germline V gene lookup returns CDR1 SGHRS and CDR2 YFSETQ. V was clipped by 0 bases and J by 2 bases, with 15 bases between them. The CDR3 has 16 amino acids. The CDR3 DNA is TGCGCCAGCAGCTTGGGGACTTCCGTATTTACCTACGAGCAGTACTTC. Its translation is CASSLGTSVFTYEQYF.

This chain joins TRBV7-9 and TRBJ2-4; a weak D match, TRBD2 (6 bases). This CDR3 contains 16 residues. Trimming took 5 bases from V and 0 from J, leaving 14 bases between them. Germline lookup yields CDR1 SEHNR and CDR2 FQNEAQ (reference sequence). CDR3 sequence: CASSPKEGLAKNIQYF. In DNA form, the CDR3 reads TGTGCCAGCAGCCCTAAGGAGGGACTAGCCAAAAACATTCAGTACTTC.

This clonotype was observed a few times. CDR3 nucleotides: TGTGCCAGCAACCTACAGGGGGCGGGGGATACGCAGTATTTT. It encodes CASNLQGAGDTQYF. The gene calls are TRBV5-6 and TRBJ2-3, with 9 positions matching TRBD1. Germline V lookup: CDR1 SGHDT, CDR2 YYEEEE. This CDR3 is built from 14 residues. Trimming at V came to 6 bases and at J to 6 bases, leaving 8 bases not matched to a gene.